Listed here are 25 T cell receptor beta chains from one sample, sequenced in a study of blood T cell repertoires in COVID-19. Here immunoSEQ multiplex PCR was the method, and the copy in TCRdb shows in-frame clones only, minus some. The repertoire holds about 300,000 clones, about four fifths seen once, with more than 1.1% in the top ten. Material for sequencing was peripheral blood. These TCRs come from a human donor with COVID-19, enrolled during active disease. The donor label of this sample is uncertain.

The V gene is TRBV11-1, the J gene TRBJ1-1; no clear D. Germline V lookup: CDR1 SGHAT, CDR2 FQDESV (reference sequence). The CDR3 has 12 residues. Deletions cut 1 base from V and 10 bases from J, with 10 bases between. The DNA for the CDR3 is TGTGCCAGCAGCTTAGAGGAGGGAGCAGCTTTCTTT. It yields the protein CASSLEEGAAFF.

This rearrangement joins TRBV7-2 to TRBJ2-5, with D possibly TRBD2 on 5 matching bases. The V gene lost 4 bases and the J gene lost 0 bases, with 12 bases spanning the gap. The CDR3 runs to 15 residues. Germline CDR1 is SGHTA and CDR2 is FQGNSA. CDR3 residues: CASSWAPSYQETQYF. CDR3 nucleotides: TGTGCCAGCAGCTGGGCCCCTAGCTACCAAGAGACCCAGTACTTC.

A remark on this clone: This specimen includes other DNA sequences encoding the same CDR3. The V and J genes are TRBV7-2 and TRBJ1-2, with D possibly TRBD1 on 5 matching bases. The CDR3 loop spans 13 amino acids. Germline loops: CDR1 SGHTA, CDR2 FQGNSA. Trimming stripped 4 bases from V and 4 bases from J, with 10 bases between. The CDR3 nucleotides are TGTGCCAGCAGCTCCGACAGTCTCTATGGCTACACCTTC. Amino acid sequence: CASSSDSLYGYTF.

The rearrangement joins TRBV27 to TRBJ2-1, with 9 bases matching TRBD1. V lost 9 bases and J lost 7; bases outside the gene matches: 16. CDR1 MNHEY and CDR2 SMNVEV come from the germline V gene (reference sequence). The CDR3 is made up of 16 amino acids. Here the CDR3 DNA reads TGTGCCAGTATAAAAGCACCGGGACAGGGTACTAATGAGCAGTTCTTC. It is translated as CASIKAPGQGTNEQFF.

V and J are TRBV6-2 or TRBV6-3 and TRBJ2-2, with D perhaps matching TRBD1 (6 bases). Germline loops: CDR1 MNHEY, CDR2 SVGEGT. The CDR3 totals 16 residues. Trimming stripped 6 bases from V and 2 bases from J, with 16 bases between. The CDR3 DNA is TGTGCCAGCAGCAGATCACAGGGTTTAAACACCGGGGAGCTGTTTTTT. It encodes CASSRSQGLNTGELFF.

This chain joins TRBV28 and TRBJ1-2; weak D call: TRBD1 (6 bases). The CDR3 covers 12 residues. Germline-derived CDR1 and CDR2 are MDHEN and SYDVKM. DNA of the CDR3: TGTGCAATTACAACAGGGACCTATGGCTACACCTTC. Its translation: CAITTGTYGYTF.

This clone was counted a single time. The V and J genes are TRBV28 and TRBJ1-1, with unresolved D. Trimming took 6 bases from V and 5 from J, leaving 10 bases between them. The CDR3 extends over 12 amino acids. The germline V gene has CDR1 MDHEN and CDR2 SYDVKM. CDR3 residues: CASSLVETEAFF. DNA of the CDR3: TGTGCCAGCAGCCTGGTTGAGACTGAAGCTTTCTTT.

The chain is built from TRBV27 and TRBJ2-2; 14 nucleotides align to TRBD2. Germline CDR1 reads MNHEY; CDR2 reads SMNVEV (reference sequence). The CDR3 extends over 18 amino acids. V trimming: 4 bases; J trimming: 7 bases; junction bases outside the gene matches: 11. The CDR3 region has the DNA TGTGCCAGCAGTTCCCTCACGGGACTAGCGGGGGACATCGGGGAGCTGTTTTTT. This translates into CASSSLTGLAGDIGELFF.

V is TRBV5-1 and J is TRBJ2-1; D might be TRBD1 (6 bases). The V gene's germline CDR1 is SGHRS and CDR2 YFSETQ. The length of the CDR3 is 15 residues. V lost 0 bases and J lost 4, with 11 bases in between. This CDR3 is CASSLALGGYNEQFF. The CDR3 DNA follows: TGCGCCAGCAGCTTGGCACTAGGGGGATACAATGAGCAGTTCTTC.

J is TRBJ1-6 and V is TRBV7-6; no clear D. The CDR3 is 15 residues long. CDR1 and CDR2 (germline): SGHVS, FNYEAQ. The germline V and J ends were trimmed by 0 bases and 5 bases, with 8 bases remaining between them. The CDR3 loop reads CASSLARSDNSPLHF. The CDR3 DNA reads TGTGCCAGCAGCTTAGCGCGCAGCGATAATTCACCCCTCCACTTT.

The rearrangement joins TRBV27 to TRBJ2-1; 7 nucleotides align to TRBD1. This CDR3 is 15 amino acids long. With V trimmed by 10 bases and J by 4 bases, 13 bases remained unmatched. CDR1 is MNHEY and CDR2 is SMNVEV in the germline V gene (reference sequence). CDR3 in DNA: TGTGCCACCAGAATGGACAGGCATGGATACAATGAGCAGTTCTTC. This encodes CATRMDRHGYNEQFF.

The rearrangement links TRBV30 to TRBJ2-1; no clear D gene. The CDR3 has 14 amino acids. The germline V gene has CDR1 GTSNPN and CDR2 SVGIG (reference sequence). Trimming left V 5 bases short and J 6 bases short, with 17 bases between. In DNA, the CDR3 is TGTGCCTGGTCCACTACCCTCCTGGGCAATGAGCAGTTCTTC. It encodes CAWSTTLLGNEQFF.

V usage is TRBV28 and J usage is TRBJ1-1, with 8 bases fitting TRBD1. This CDR3 has 15 amino acids. In germline, CDR1 is MDHEN, CDR2 SYDVKM. V gave up 5 bases and J gave up 11 bases; unmatched junction bases: 16. The CDR3 spells CASSLPRDRKGRAFF. The CDR3 nucleotides read TGTGCCAGCAGTCTCCCCCGGGACAGGAAGGGTCGGGCTTTCTTT.

This clone was observed once. The chain combines TRBV11-3 with TRBJ2-3; TRBD2 agrees at 12 bases. Germline V CDR1 and CDR2: SGHNT, YENEEA. The CDR3 loop spans 17 amino acids. The trim removed 4 bases at V and 6 bases at J, leaving 11 bases unmatched. The CDR3, as DNA: TGTGCCAGCAGCTCCGGACTAGCGGGACCCACGGGGGATACGCAGTATTTT. This gives the protein CASSSGLAGPTGDTQYF.

This clone was detected only a few times. The J gene is TRBJ2-6, the V gene TRBV19, with 7 nucleotides matching TRBD1. Germline CDR1 LNHDA, CDR2 SQIVND (reference sequence). Losses at the gene ends were 7 bases for V and 2 bases for J; bases not matched to a gene: 11. This CDR3 region has 17 residues. Here the CDR3 reads CASNLRADRAGANVLTF. In DNA, the CDR3 is TGTGCCAGTAACCTTAGGGCCGACAGGGCTGGGGCCAACGTCCTGACTTTC. Full variable domain (remainder filled in from reference TRBV19 and TRBJ2-6): DGGITQSPKYLFRKEGQNVTLSCEQNLNHDAMYWYRQDPGQGLRLIYYSQIVNDFQKGDIAEGYSVSREKKESFPLTVTSAQKNPTAFYLCASNLRADRAGANVLTFGAGSRLTVL.

The chain links TRBV28 to TRBJ2-3, with 9 bases identical to TRBD2. The CDR3 has 15 residues. The J segment lost 4 bases and the V segment lost 7 bases, leaving 9 bases of the junction unmatched. The germline V gene has CDR1 MDHEN and CDR2 SYDVKM. CDR3 bases: TGTGCCAGCATAGAGATTAGCGGGAGAGCAGATACGCAGTATTTT. It specifies CASIEISGRADTQYF.

The chain is built from TRBV9 and TRBJ2-5, with TRBD2 identical over 15 bases. This CDR3 region has 17 residues. V shed 3 bases and J 5 bases; nucleotides not matched to a gene: 8. The germline gives CDR1 SGDLS, CDR2 YYNGEE. CDR3 sequence: CASSGGLAGGPAETQYF. In DNA, the CDR3 is TGTGCCAGCAGCGGCGGACTAGCGGGAGGGCCGGCGGAGACCCAGTACTTC.

The table lists this clone with a few counts. This chain joins TRBV7-9 and TRBJ1-6, with D perhaps matching TRBD1 (5 bases). V was cut by 5 bases and J by 8 bases, with 10 bases left in between. The CDR3 runs to 13 residues. In germline, CDR1 is SEHNR, CDR2 FQNEAQ (reference sequence). CDR3 sequence: CASSAQQDSPLHF. CDR3 nucleotide sequence: TGTGCCAGCAGCGCTCAACAGGATTCACCCCTCCACTTT.

This chain connects TRBV30 to TRBJ2-1; D uncertain. The CDR3 has 12 amino acids. The germline CDR1 and CDR2 sequences are GTSNPN and SVGIG (reference sequence). V was clipped by 3 bases and J by 4 bases, with 7 bases between them. In DNA, the CDR3 is TGTGCCTGGAGCTTGGAGTACAATGAGCAGTTCTTC. It is translated as CAWSLEYNEQFF. The whole variable domain, filled in from reference TRBV30 and TRBJ2-1, reads SQTIHQWPATLVQPVGSPLSLECTVEGTSNPNLYWYRQAAGRGLQLLFYSVGIGQISSEVPQNLSASRPQDRQFILSSKKLLLSDSGFYLCAWSLEYNEQFFGPGTRLTVL.

This chain connects TRBV27 to TRBJ1-2; 7 bases match TRBD1. V was clipped by 6 bases and J by 5 bases; unmatched bases: 3. From germline, CDR1 is MNHEY and CDR2 SMNVEV (reference sequence). The CDR3 extends over 12 amino acids. For the CDR3, the DNA is TGTGCCAGCAGAGACAGGGCTTATGGCTACACCTTC. Encoded protein: CASRDRAYGYTF.

The gene calls are TRBV7-2 and TRBJ1-2, with unresolved D. Germline V gene sequence: CDR1 SGHTA, CDR2 FQGNSA. V was trimmed by 5 bases and J by 1 base, leaving 11 bases between them. The CDR3 covers 14 residues. The CDR3 sequence: CASSPSEVNYGYTF. The DNA for the CDR3 is TGTGCCAGCAGCCCTTCGGAGGTTAACTATGGCTACACCTTC.

The chain uses TRBV30 and TRBJ2-1, with 8 bases fitting TRBD2. CDR1 is GTSNPN, CDR2 SVGIG, per germline (reference sequence). The CDR3 covers 12 residues. With V trimmed by 2 bases and J by 10 bases, 4 bases remained unmatched. In DNA, the CDR3 is TGTGCCTGGAGTTTCATAGCGGGAGAGCAGTTCTTC. Amino acids: CAWSFIAGEQFF.

In this sample, this clone turned up once. V is TRBV12-5 and J is TRBJ2-7, with D possibly matching TRBD1 (5 bases). The CDR3 sequence is 16 residues long. The germline V and J ends were trimmed by 0 bases and 5 bases, with 17 bases remaining between them. Germline CDR1 and CDR2: LGHNT and FRNRAP. The CDR3 DNA sequence: TGTGCTAGTGGTTTGGTACCAAGACAGCACTGGAACGAGCAGTACTTC. Amino acid sequence: CASGLVPRQHWNEQYF.

This clone was detected a few times. The chain couples TRBV5-1 to TRBJ2-6, with 13 bases that match TRBD2. CDR1 and CDR2 (germline): SGHRS, YFSETQ. CDR3 length equals 21 residues. V lost 3 bases, J lost 0 bases, and 12 bases stayed unmatched. The DNA for the CDR3 is TGCGCCAGCAGCTCCCGAGGAGGACTAGCGGGGGAACTCTCTGGGGCCAACGTCCTGACTTTC. Protein sequence: CASSSRGGLAGELSGANVLTF.

The chain combines TRBV18 with TRBJ2-3, with 13 bases identical to TRBD2. J lost 2 bases, V lost 4 bases, and 6 bases had no gene match. The CDR3 loop spans 17 amino acids. CDR1 and CDR2 (germline): KGHSH, LQKENI. The CDR3 bases are TGTGCCAGCTCACTCCCGGGACTAGCGGGACACACAGATACGCAGTATTTT. Its translation is CASSLPGLAGHTDTQYF.